This T cell receptor (beta chain) was documented in a study of blood T cell repertoires in COVID-19 (TCRdb year 2020). A note on the overall study: Samples covering the acute and convalescent phases of COVID-19 were provided by collaborators in the United States, Italy and Spain. The material from the prospective study consisted of cDNA or gDNA derived from T cells, B-cell-depleted T cells, or PBMCs. Deeply sampled blood TCRbeta repertoires from subjects exposed to, actively infected with, or recovered from COVID-19 were included in the dataset. A freely available public database, intended as a resource for researchers studying the immune response to SARS-CoV-2, is where the repertoires were released. Samples were obtained from the ongoing ImmuneRACE study (first 160 participants) and from 950 to 1,500 subjects provided by 6 global collaborators. The sample metadata nearly always contained a de-identified subject ID, COVID-19 status, age in years and sex. HLA class I and class II types, where available, came from metadata supplied by the sample provider rather than from assay-based typing.

Whole blood was collected in K2EDTA tubes by collaborating institutions according to the institutions' own protocols. For TCRbeta analysis, collaborators shipped samples as frozen whole blood, isolated PBMCs, or DNA extracted from either of those sample types. For CDR1 and CDR2, the germline V gene lists SGHRS and YFSETQ. The CDR3 measures 13 amino acids from cysteine to phenylalanine. The retained sequence is limited to the CDR3, 39 bases, with the frame set at the first base. The germline ends are 15 bases apart after V is trimmed by 0 bases and J by 14 bases. Study-wide conclusions, independent of this receptor: How much clinical and demographic metadata was included differed by source and by participant, and the metadata was provided uncurated.

In regard to this clone: It lacks a known antigen. Per-base quality was not reported, and no clone a single base away is much larger than it.

TCRbeta CDR3 regions were amplified from genomic DNA using the immunoSEQ Assay, a bias-controlled multiplex PCR. The authors' pipeline ran thus. The number of nucleated cells in each sample was estimated by amplification of reference gene primers within the assay. Sequence reads were collapsed and filtered to measure the absolute abundance of every unique TCRbeta CDR3 rearrangement. For each sample, productive Simpson clonality was calculated as the square root of Simpson's diversity index across productive rearrangements. TCRdb retrieved this table from immuneACCESS and kept in-frame rearrangements only. Not all clones are present; in checked studies, unresolved V genes account for under half, and no reason is known for the remainder. V, J and clone size derive from that table, while D and trimming were established from the DNA sequence. The sample table contains under 150,000 clones; only one count was recorded for 60% to 85% of them. Around 20% of the sample is in the top ten clones.

This TCR was recovered from a man older than 75 with acute or convalescent COVID-19. The sequenced sample consisted of peripheral blood. Recombination linked TRBV5-1 to TRBJ2-1; TRBD2 could be the D gene, as 6 bases match. For the CDR3, the sequence is CASSLVGGELEFF. In nucleotide form, the sequence is TGCGCCAGCAGCTTGGTAGGCGGGGAGCTTGAGTTCTTC.